A single sample gave rise to the 32 T cell receptor beta chains below, sequenced in a study of shared clonotypes between healthy human individuals. The data were produced by immunoSEQ multiplex PCR, yet TCRdb's version contains in-frame clones alone and is incomplete. The repertoire has around 500,000 clones, 70% to 80% of them found once; the top ten carry 13%. Material for sequencing was PBMCs. The receptors stem from a woman aged 35 to 49 in good health. Some clones in this sample may be carry-over from other donors' samples.

About this clone itself: Other nucleotide sequences from this sample produce the same CDR3. This rearrangement joins TRBV9 to TRBJ1-5, with TRBD1 matching over 7 bases. V lost 0 bases and J lost 6; bases outside the gene matches: 6. There are 15 residues in the CDR3. Germline V gene lookup returns CDR1 SGDLS and CDR2 YYNGEE. For the CDR3, the DNA is TGTGCCAGCAGCGTAGAGGGGGCCCGAGGTCAGCCCCAGCATTTT. Amino acid sequence: CASSVEGARGQPQHF.

The chain links TRBV28 to TRBJ2-3, with D unresolved. Per the germline V gene, CDR1 is MDHEN and CDR2 is SYDVKM. This CDR3 region has 12 residues. Trimming took 5 bases from V and 2 from J, leaving 5 bases between them. The CDR3 sequence is CASSGDTDTQYF. Written as DNA, the CDR3 is TGTGCCAGCAGTGGGGACACAGATACGCAGTATTTT. The variable domain in full, completed from reference TRBV28 and TRBJ2-3, reads DVKVTQSSRYLVKRTGEKVFLECVQDMDHENMFWYRQDPGLGLRLIYFSYDVKMKEKGDIPEGYSVSREKKERFSLILESASTNQTSMYLCASSGDTDTQYFGPGTRLTVL.

The genes are TRBV19 and TRBJ2-7; unclear D gene. The CDR3 covers 13 residues. The ends were cut back, 5 bases at V and 0 bases at J, with 8 bases in the middle. CDR1 and CDR2 from the germline V gene are LNHDA and SQIVND (reference sequence). CDR3 bases: TGTGCCAGTAGTGAAGACAACTCCTACGAGCAGTACTTC. Translated, it gives CASSEDNSYEQYF.

This sequence joins TRBV4-2 and TRBJ2-1, with unresolved D. Trimming removed 0 bases at V and 8 bases at J, with 17 bases between. CDR1 and CDR2 (germline): LGHNA, YNFKEQ. This CDR3 comprises 16 residues. The CDR3 DNA follows: TGTGCCAGCAGCCAAGATTACCCCCCACTTGGGCATGAGCAGTTCTTC. Translation gives CASSQDYPPLGHEQFF.

The V call is TRBV2, the J call TRBJ2-2, with 8 positions matching TRBD2. Germline V CDR1 and CDR2: SNHLY, FYNNEI. This CDR3 comprises 15 residues. The V and J ends lost 6 bases and 6 bases, in that order; junction bases with no gene match: 9. The CDR3 bases are TGTGCCAGCAGCGGCCGGGGGGGTGAAGCCGGGGAGCTGTTTTTT. This codes for CASSGRGGEAGELFF.

This clone has ten or more counts. The chain has TRBV30 and TRBJ1-4; maybe TRBD1 (6 bases). Trimming removed 6 bases from V and 5 bases from J, with 19 bases in between. Germline-derived CDR1 and CDR2 are GTSNPN and SVGIG (reference sequence). The CDR3 has 15 amino acids. The CDR3 here is CACNREFGVNEKLFF. CDR3 in DNA: TGTGCCTGCAACAGGGAATTTGGGGTGAATGAAAAACTGTTTTTT.

This clone was picked up many times. This rearrangement joins TRBV19 to TRBJ2-2; D is uncertain. Germline assignment: CDR1 LNHDA and CDR2 SQIVND (reference sequence). This CDR3 spans 14 amino acids. Trimming took 5 bases from V and 6 from J, leaving 13 bases between them. CDR3 amino acids: CASSRTVTSGELFF. CDR3 sequence (DNA): TGTGCCAGTAGTCGGACGGTCACTTCCGGGGAGCTGTTTTTT.

This clone was seen at least ten times. Written as DNA, the CDR3 is TGTGCCAGCAGTGATAGGGGGTCCTCGGCCTACGAGCAGTACTTC. Translating gives CASSDRGSSAYEQYF. The genes are TRBV6-1 and TRBJ2-7, with a weak D call TRBD1 (6 bases). The V gene's germline CDR1 is MNHNS and CDR2 SASEGT. V dropped 3 bases and J dropped 2 bases, with 14 bases sitting between them. The CDR3 has 15 residues.

The chain is built from TRBV7-8 and TRBJ2-7, with D uncertain. CDR1 and CDR2 (germline): SGHVS, FQNEAQ. CDR3 length: 17 residues. Trimming cost V 2 bases and J 3 bases, with 20 bases left between them. The CDR3 region is CASSLPSWKVRSYEQYF. As DNA, the CDR3 is TGTGCCAGCAGCTTACCCTCCTGGAAGGTGAGAAGCTACGAGCAGTACTTC. The variable domain in full, with the rest retrieved from reference TRBV7-8 and TRBJ2-7, is GAGVSQSPRYKVAKRGQDVALRCDPISGHVSLFWYQQALGQGPEFLTYFQNEAQLDKSGLPSDRFFAERPEGSVSTLKIQRTQQEDSAVYLCASSLPSWKVRSYEQYFGPGTRLTVT.

In the case of this clone: A single base separates this from a much larger clone, so it may be a read error. The rearrangement links TRBV7-9 to TRBJ1-5; 7 bases line up with TRBD1. V lost 2 bases to trimming and J lost 2 bases; unmatched junction nucleotides: 0. This CDR3 has 14 amino acids. Germline lookup yields CDR1 SEHNR and CDR2 FQNEAQ (reference sequence). CDR3: CASSLTGGNQPQHF. The CDR3 DNA follows: TGTGCCAGCAGCTTAACAGGGGGCAATCAGCCCCAGCATTTT. The complete variable domain, with remaining parts taken from reference TRBV7-9 and TRBJ1-5, reads DTGVSQNPRHKITKRGQNVTFRCDPISEHNRLYWYRQTLGQGPEFLTYFQNEAQLEKSRLLSDRFSAERPKGSFSTLEIQRTEQGDSAMYLCASSLTGGNQPQHFGDGTRLSIL.

Only one count was recorded for this clone. The chain joins TRBV5-4 to TRBJ2-7, with 11 bases lining up with TRBD2. CDR1 and CDR2 (germline): SGHNT, YYREEE (reference sequence). There are 14 residues in the CDR3. With 4 bases clipped from V and 2 bases from J, the junction kept 2 bases outside the gene matches. The CDR3 bases are TGTGCCAGCAGCGGACTAGCGGGTGCCTACGAGCAGTACTTC. Its protein is CASSGLAGAYEQYF.

The chain recombines TRBV6-6 with TRBJ2-5, with a tentative D call TRBD2 (6 bases). Germline V gene sequence: CDR1 MNHNY, CDR2 SVGAGI (reference sequence). The CDR3 sequence is 14 residues long. The V gene lost 2 bases and the J gene lost 4 bases, with 11 bases spanning the gap. For the CDR3, the DNA is TGTGCCAGCAGTTACGGGACTCTGGGAGAGACCCAGTACTTC. As protein: CASSYGTLGETQYF.

V and J are TRBV5-3 and TRBJ1-2, with a tentative D call TRBD1 (5 bases). TRBV5-3 is classed as an ORF, of uncertain function. V was pared by 4 bases and J by 3 bases, with 19 bases between. There are 16 residues in the CDR3. CDR3: CARSGRGTVVDYGYTF. CDR3 sequence (DNA): TGTGCCAGAAGCGGGCGGGGGACGGTTGTAGACTATGGCTACACCTTC.

V gene TRBV2 combines with J gene TRBJ2-7; D is undetermined. The CDR3 loop spans 13 amino acids. Trimming cost V 4 bases and J 3 bases, with 10 bases left between them. Germline CDR1 SNHLY, CDR2 FYNNEI. The CDR3 spells CASSVPVGYEQYF. CDR3 nucleotides: TGTGCCAGCAGTGTCCCGGTCGGCTACGAGCAGTACTTC.

The genes are TRBV29-1 and TRBJ2-3; 9 bases are a match to TRBD1. The J segment lost 2 bases and the V segment lost 0 bases, leaving 3 bases of the junction unmatched. Germline-derived CDR1 and CDR2 are SQVTM and ANQGSEA. The length of the CDR3 is 15 residues. The DNA for the CDR3 is TGCAGCGTTGAAGAGGGGACAGGGACCACAGATACGCAGTATTTT. Translation gives CSVEEGTGTTDTQYF.

The chain combines TRBV15 with TRBJ1-1; a weak D match, TRBD1 (6 bases). The V end lost 0 bases, the J end lost 9 bases, and 8 bases lay between the germline ends. CDR1 and CDR2 (germline): LNHNV, YYDKDF (reference sequence). This CDR3 region has 12 residues. In DNA, the CDR3 is TGTGCCACCAGCAGAGATGGGGACAAAGCTTTCTTT. It codes for CATSRDGDKAFF.

This clone turned up a few times. The gene calls are TRBV5-5 and TRBJ2-2; weak D call: TRBD1 (5 bases). V was trimmed by 0 bases and J by 6 bases, leaving 12 bases between them. This CDR3 comprises 15 residues. Per germline, CDR1 SGHKS and CDR2 YYEKEE (reference sequence). This chain's CDR3 is CASSLEVAGSGELFF. The CDR3 DNA follows: TGTGCCAGCAGCTTGGAGGTTGCAGGGTCCGGGGAGCTGTTTTTT.

This chain uses TRBV1 with TRBJ1-1. TRBV1 is listed as a pseudogene. CDR3 length: 14 residues. Here the CDR3 DNA reads TGCACCAGCAGCCACTCCTGCGCCGGGACGCAAGCTTTCTTT. Translating gives CTSSHSCAGTQAFF.

There are a few counts of this clone. The V and J genes are TRBV29-1 and TRBJ2-7; 7 bases line up with TRBD2. Losses at the gene ends were 4 bases for V and 0 bases for J; bases not matched to a gene: 3. Germline CDR1 SQVTM, CDR2 ANQGSEA. The CDR3 contains 13 residues. CDR3 region: CSVGGGSSYEQYF. The DNA for the CDR3 is TGCAGCGTTGGAGGCGGGAGCTCCTACGAGCAGTACTTC.

This rearrangement joins TRBV4-3 to TRBJ2-1; tentative D call: TRBD2 (6 bases). Trimming left V 0 bases short and J 4 bases short, with 10 bases between. Germline V gives CDR1 LGHNA, CDR2 YSLEER. This CDR3 region has 15 residues. The CDR3 here is CASSQDWDSYNEQFF. DNA of the CDR3: TGCGCCAGCAGCCAAGATTGGGACTCGTACAATGAGCAGTTCTTC.

This clone was recorded once. The CDR3 spells CAILSGNTGELFF. Written as DNA, the CDR3 is TGTGCCATCTTGTCTGGGAACACCGGGGAGCTGTTTTTT. This chain connects TRBV10-3 to TRBJ2-2; D uncertain. Trimming left V 8 bases short and J 1 base short, with 8 bases between. CDR3 size: 13 residues. Per germline, CDR1 ENHRY and CDR2 SYGVKD.

The chain links TRBV6-6 to TRBJ2-7; TRBD1 agrees at 8 bases. CDR1 is MNHNY, CDR2 SVGAGI, per germline (reference sequence). V shed 2 bases, J shed 5 bases, and the junction held 5 bases outside the gene matches. The CDR3 extends over 14 amino acids. The CDR3 is CASSYLGQGHEQYF. In DNA, the CDR3 is TGTGCCAGCAGTTACCTTGGACAGGGCCACGAGCAGTACTTC.

Comments on this clone: One end of the junction varies from germline; a read error may be responsible. Other DNA variants within this sample encode the same CDR3. J is TRBJ1-1 and V is TRBV6-1; 9 nucleotides match TRBD1. From germline, CDR1 is MNHNS and CDR2 SASEGT. The CDR3 has 15 residues. The CDR3 DNA sequence: TGTGCCAGCAGTGGGACAGGGGTATCAGGCACTGAAGCTTTCTTC. Amino acid sequence: CASSGTGVSGTEAFF.

The V gene is TRBV7-2, the J gene TRBJ1-1; TRBD1 matches 8 bases. CDR1 is SGHTA, CDR2 FQGNSA, per germline. The CDR3 is 15 residues long. V trimming: 5 bases; J trimming: 0 bases; junction bases outside the gene matches: 5. CDR3 protein: CASSPRQGMNTEAFF. CDR3 sequence (DNA): TGTGCCAGCAGCCCACGACAGGGGATGAACACTGAAGCTTTCTTT.

V usage is TRBV28 and J usage is TRBJ2-2; 7 bases are shared with TRBD2. CDR1 is MDHEN, CDR2 SYDVKM, per germline. The CDR3 runs to 14 residues. V shed 8 bases and J 0 bases; nucleotides not matched to a gene: 3. The CDR3 nucleotides read TGTGCCAGCCGGCGGGAGCCGAACACCGGGGAGCTGTTTTTT. It encodes CASRREPNTGELFF.

The chain uses TRBV28 and TRBJ1-5, with D tentatively TRBD1 (6 bases). This CDR3 has 13 residues. Trimming shortened V by 10 bases and J by 5 bases, and 15 bases separated the two germline ends. Per the germline V gene, CDR1 is MDHEN and CDR2 is SYDVKM. In DNA form, the CDR3 reads TGTGCCACCGCGCCAGGGGCGGATCAGCCCCAGCATTTT. This sequence encodes CATAPGADQPQHF.

This sequence joins TRBV10-3 and TRBJ1-3, with D unresolved. Germline loops: CDR1 ENHRY, CDR2 SYGVKD. The CDR3 spans 12 residues. V was clipped by 6 bases and J by 7 bases, with 10 bases between them. CDR3: CAISALGNTIYF. CDR3 coding DNA: TGTGCCATCAGCGCGTTAGGGAACACCATATATTTT.

The rearrangement joins TRBV5-8 to TRBJ1-4; D remains ambiguous. Germline values: CDR1 SGHTS, CDR2 YDEGEE. The V and J ends lost 1 base and 0 bases respectively, with 10 bases between them. There are 16 residues in the CDR3. The CDR3 is CASSLSYTSTNEKLFF. The CDR3 DNA reads TGTGCCAGCAGCTTGTCCTACACCTCAACTAATGAAAAACTGTTTTTT.

The CDR3 sequence is CAWSRLGVAYGYTF. CDR3 nucleotides: TGTGCCTGGAGCCGGCTGGGAGTGGCCTATGGCTACACCTTC. This chain links TRBV30 with TRBJ1-2, with D uncertain. Trimming cost V 3 bases and J 4 bases, with 15 bases left between them. Germline V gene lookup returns CDR1 GTSNPN and CDR2 SVGIG (reference sequence). This CDR3 has 14 residues.

This chain connects TRBV11-2 to TRBJ2-7; 12 nucleotides align to TRBD2. The CDR3 spans 14 residues. With V trimmed by 6 bases and J by 4 bases, 4 bases remained unmatched. The germline V gene has CDR1 SGHAT and CDR2 FQNNGV. This CDR3 is CASRPSGRAYEQYF. The CDR3 DNA reads as TGTGCCAGCAGACCTAGCGGGAGGGCGTACGAGCAGTACTTC.

The rearrangement uses TRBV19 and TRBJ2-6; unclear D gene. The CDR3 extends over 16 amino acids. The V gene lost 5 bases and the J gene lost 0 bases, with 11 bases spanning the gap. From germline, CDR1 is LNHDA and CDR2 SQIVND (reference sequence). CDR3 sequence reads: CASSPRTASGANVLTF. As DNA, the CDR3 is TGTGCCAGTAGTCCGCGGACGGCCTCTGGGGCCAACGTCCTGACTTTC.

This chain connects TRBV7-2 to TRBJ2-7; no clear D. The ends were cut back, 5 bases at V and 6 bases at J, with 17 bases in the middle. CDR3 length equals 14 residues. Looked up from germline, CDR1 is SGHTA and CDR2 is FQGNSA. In DNA form, the CDR3 reads TGTGCCAGCAGCCCTGGGTGGCGGCCTACCGAGCAGTACTTC. Translated, it gives CASSPGWRPTEQYF.